The entry that follows covers one T cell receptor beta chain sequence. Its antigen is not identified. These data come from a study of beta chain features in type 1 diabetes. At the level of the study: Some 110,000,000 sorted cells were examined across all samples. Study-wide results and caveats: HLA influence on TCRB rearrangement stayed unresolved here. Across patients, naive, central memory and Treg TCRB repertoires exhibited apparently greater similarity than was observed across healthy donors. PCR might show a preference for shorter templates, equally across patients and controls.

The study reverse transcribed the entire isolated RNA, so it sequenced expressed TCRB transcripts. Repertoires were generated with immunoSEQ multiplex PCR, while TCRdb's copy carries only in-frame clones and drops some. The top ten hold roughly 0.06% of the sample, which has around 430,000 clones, roughly 31% seen once. The CDR3 length is 13 residues. CDR1 and CDR2 (germline): GTSNPN, SVGIG (reference sequence). The ends lost 2 bases at V and 2 bases at J; junction bases unmatched: 1. This receptor was taken from a man younger than 35 in good health. Sequencing used naive CD4+ T cells from blood. The gene calls are TRBV30 and TRBJ1-2, with TRBD1 identical over 8 bases. CDR3 region: CAWSWTGNYGYTF. The CDR3 DNA sequence: TGTGCCTGGAGTTGGACAGGGAACTATGGCTACACCTTC.